This is a list of T cell receptor beta chains from one sample in a study of T-cell reconstitution after alpha-beta-depleted transplantation in children. TCRdb analysed the PCR reads with MiXCR anew, one entry per CDR3 protein. The sample records roughly 590,000 distinct CDR3 sequences, around a sixth being singletons. Material: PBMCs from the stem cell graft donor, obtained from the stem cell graft. These TCRs come from a human donor who donated a stem cell graft to a child with acute myeloid leukemia. Each CDR3 is given with its conserved first and last residue. The D gene is left open where the match is weak. Only some rows state a clone size, as once, few, many or a class for expanded clones.

d_call clone_size cdr3_length j_call v_call cdr3_aa cdr3_nt
- many 14 TRBJ2-4 TRBV12-3/TRBV12-4 CASSLREAKNIQYF TGTGCCAGCAGTTTAAGAGAAGCCAAAAACATTCAGTACTTC
- - 16 TRBJ2-7 TRBV7-3 CASSLSADTGTYEQYF TGTGCCAGCAGCTTGAGTGCGGACACAGGGACCTACGAGCAGTACTTC
TRBD2 many 14 TRBJ2-1 TRBV29-1 CSVGSGGAYNEQFF TGCAGCGTTGGTAGCGGGGGGGCCTACAATGAGCAGTTCTTC
- many 17 TRBJ2-6 TRBV20-1 CSARHGMFGTGANVLTF TGCAGTGCTAGACATGGGATGTTCGGAACTGGGGCCAACGTCCTGACTTTC
- many 14 TRBJ2-7 TRBV5-1 CASSLAGTYNEQYF TGCGCCAGCAGCTTGGCCGGGACTTACAACGAGCAGTACTTC
TRBD1 - 15 TRBJ1-4 TRBV7-2 CASSLYRTGDEKLFF TGTGCCAGCAGCTTATATCGGACAGGGGACGAAAAACTGTTTTTT
- many 17 TRBJ2-1 TRBV4-3 CASSQDWGSLISNEQFF TGCGCCAGCAGCCAAGATTGGGGGAGTCTTATAAGCAATGAGCAGTTCTTC
- - 11 TRBJ2-1 TRBV29-1 CSVWGYNEQFF TGCAGCGTTTGGGGTTACAATGAGCAGTTCTTC
TRBD1 - 14 TRBJ1-2 TRBV18 CASSPRQGTDGYTF TGTGCCAGCTCACCACGACAGGGAACCGATGGCTACACCTTC
- once 15 TRBJ1-4 TRBV12-3/TRBV12-4 CASSHPIGDNEKLFF TGTGCCAGCAGTCATCCTATCGGCGACAATGAAAAACTGTTTTTT
TRBD1 - 14 TRBJ1-4 TRBV7-2 CASSPDRANEKLFF TGTGCCAGCAGCCCCGACAGGGCTAATGAAAAACTGTTTTTT
TRBD1 many 13 TRBJ1-1 TRBV25-1 CASTGTGPRGAFF TGTGCCAGTACCGGGACAGGGCCCCGGGGGGCTTTCTTT
TRBD1 many 14 TRBJ2-1 TRBV12-3/TRBV12-4 CASSLGQPPNEQFF TGTGCCAGCAGTTTGGGACAGCCCCCCAATGAGCAGTTCTTC
TRBD1 few 15 TRBJ2-1 TRBV20-1 CSATYRTGFSNEQFF TGCAGTGCTACTTACAGGACAGGGTTCTCCAATGAGCAGTTCTTC
- - 12 TRBJ2-3 TRBV6-1 CASSANTDTQYF TGTGCCAGCAGTGCTAACACAGATACGCAGTATTTT
- many 14 TRBJ2-3 TRBV29-1 CSVGRGTSTDTQYF TGCAGCGTTGGACGGGGGACTAGCACAGATACGCAGTATTTT
TRBD1 - 16 TRBJ1-1 TRBV5-1 CASSLARDRGNTEAFF TGCGCCAGCAGCTTGGCGCGGGACAGGGGAAACACTGAAGCTTTCTTT
TRBD1 many 14 TRBJ1-1 TRBV20-1 CSVSGPGGSTEAFF TGCAGTGTCTCCGGACCAGGGGGGAGCACTGAAGCTTTCTTT
- many 14 TRBJ2-7 TRBV13 CASTRGRLSYEQYF TGTGCCAGCACCCGCGGACGGCTCTCCTACGAGCAGTACTTC
- many 14 TRBJ1-1 TRBV15 CATSSRGMDTEAFF TGTGCCACCAGCAGCCGGGGTATGGACACTGAAGCTTTCTTT
- - 17 TRBJ2-6 TRBV5-1 CASSLSRRVGGANVLTF TGCGCCAGCAGCTTGTCTCGCAGGGTTGGAGGGGCCAACGTCCTGACTTTC
- - 16 TRBJ2-6 TRBV20-1 CSASASPGGWANVLTF TGCAGTGCTTCGGCCTCGCCGGGTGGATGGGCCAACGTCCTGACTTTC
- many 13 TRBJ1-3 TRBV20-1 CSARSPGGNTIYF TGCAGTGCTAGAAGTCCGGGAGGAAACACCATATATTTT
- many 12 TRBJ2-1 TRBV20-1 CSARDQLETRFF TGCAGTGCTAGAGACCAACTAGAGACGAGGTTCTTC
TRBD1 - 14 TRBJ1-2 TRBV10-3 CAIGSYQGASGYTF TGTGCCATCGGTAGTTACCAGGGGGCGTCGGGCTACACCTTC
TRBD1 few 16 TRBJ1-1 TRBV5-1 CASSLGGQIMNTEAFF TGCGCCAGCAGCTTGGGGGGACAGATCATGAACACTGAAGCTTTCTTT
TRBD1 many 14 TRBJ1-2 TRBV20-1 CSAPKGQGLDGYTF TGCAGTGCCCCGAAGGGACAGGGGTTGGATGGCTACACCTTC
- many 13 TRBJ1-5 TRBV12-3/TRBV12-4 CASSFRGDQPQHF TGTGCCAGCAGTTTTCGTGGGGACCAGCCCCAGCATTTT
- - 14 TRBJ2-4 TRBV30 CAWRARLAKNIQYF TGTGCCTGGAGGGCACGTCTAGCCAAAAACATTCAGTACTTC
- - 12 TRBJ1-2 TRBV12-3/TRBV12-4 CASSFEDYGYTF TGTGCCAGCAGTTTTGAAGACTATGGCTACACCTTC